Listed below are T cell receptor beta chains from one sample, sequenced in a study of CD8 T cells in ankylosing spondylitis. TCRdb ran MiXCR on the 5' RACE reads and lists one entry per CDR3 protein. The sample lists 350,000 to 400,000 distinct CDR3 sequences; around 20% were seen once. Input material: blood, either unsorted or a sorted T cell fraction (not recorded which). The source is a male donor with ankylosing spondylitis or in good health (not recorded which). Both conserved end residues are part of each CDR3. The order of the fields is clone size, V gene, D gene, J gene, CDR3 protein, CDR3 DNA. A D gene is named only where the DNA matches it firmly. Part of the rows lack a size; the others show once, few, many or a class for expanded clones.

clone_size: few
v_call: TRBV13
d_call: NA
j_call: TRBJ2-5
cdr3_aa: CASSGREETQYF
cdr3_nt: TGTGCCAGCAGCGGCCGGGAAGAGACCCAGTACTTC

clone_size: NA
v_call: TRBV4-2
d_call: TRBD2
j_call: TRBJ2-5
cdr3_aa: CASSQDPSGGLGETQYF
cdr3_nt: TGTGCCAGCAGCCAAGATCCTAGCGGGGGCTTGGGAGAGACCCAGTACTTC

clone_size: NA
v_call: TRBV2
d_call: NA
j_call: TRBJ1-4
cdr3_aa: CASSDFQGATNEKLFF
cdr3_nt: TGTGCCAGCAGTGATTTCCAGGGAGCAACTAATGAAAAACTGTTTTTT

clone_size: NA
v_call: TRBV12-3/TRBV12-4
d_call: NA
j_call: TRBJ2-3
cdr3_aa: CASLSFYGSTQYF
cdr3_nt: TGTGCCAGCCTATCCTTTTACGGGTCAACGCAGTATTTT

clone_size: NA
v_call: TRBV6-1
d_call: NA
j_call: TRBJ2-2
cdr3_aa: CASRPTSTGELFF
cdr3_nt: TGTGCCAGCAGACCCACAAGCACCGGGGAGCTGTTTTTT

clone_size: NA
v_call: TRBV2
d_call: NA
j_call: TRBJ1-4
cdr3_aa: CASSEDRYATNEKLFF
cdr3_nt: TGTGCCAGCAGTGAAGACCGGTATGCGACTAATGAAAAACTGTTTTTT

clone_size: NA
v_call: TRBV6-1
d_call: NA
j_call: TRBJ2-2
cdr3_aa: CASSPRGGVTGELFF
cdr3_nt: TGTGCCAGCAGCCCCAGGGGGGGGGTAACCGGGGAGCTGTTTTTT

clone_size: NA
v_call: TRBV7-8
d_call: NA
j_call: TRBJ2-3
cdr3_aa: CASSLLDRPDTQYF
cdr3_nt: TGTGCCAGCAGCTTACTAGACCGCCCAGATACGCAGTATTTT

clone_size: NA
v_call: TRBV5-1
d_call: TRBD2
j_call: TRBJ2-4
cdr3_aa: CASSPTWGLAGENIQYF
cdr3_nt: TGCGCCAGCAGCCCAACATGGGGGTTAGCGGGGGAAAACATTCAGTACTTC

clone_size: once
v_call: TRBV6-1
d_call: TRBD1
j_call: TRBJ2-1
cdr3_aa: CASSRDGTGGGNEQFF
cdr3_nt: TGTGCCAGCAGTCGCGACGGGACAGGGGGCGGGAATGAGCAGTTCTTC

clone_size: few
v_call: TRBV12-3/TRBV12-4
d_call: NA
j_call: TRBJ2-2
cdr3_aa: CASSPPDLRGTGELFF
cdr3_nt: TGTGCCAGCAGTCCTCCGGACCTCCGTGGCACCGGGGAGCTGTTTTTT

clone_size: few
v_call: TRBV5-5
d_call: TRBD2
j_call: TRBJ2-5
cdr3_aa: CASSTGLAVFQETQYF
cdr3_nt: TGTGCCAGCAGCACCGGACTAGCGGTTTTCCAAGAGACCCAGTACTTC

clone_size: NA
v_call: TRBV6-4
d_call: NA
j_call: TRBJ2-3
cdr3_aa: CASSPIGVDKGERRPSTDTQYF
cdr3_nt: TGTGCCAGCAGTCCTATTGGAGTTGATAAAGGAGAAAGACGCCCTAGCACAGATACGCAGTATTTT

clone_size: NA
v_call: TRBV12-3/TRBV12-4
d_call: NA
j_call: TRBJ2-1
cdr3_aa: CASSPIGYNEQFF
cdr3_nt: TGTGCCAGCAGCCCCATTGGGTACAATGAGCAGTTCTTC

clone_size: NA
v_call: TRBV12-3/TRBV12-4
d_call: NA
j_call: TRBJ2-2
cdr3_aa: CAVSGGRTGELFF
cdr3_nt: TGTGCCGTTTCTGGGGGGAGAACCGGGGAGCTGTTTTTT

clone_size: NA
v_call: TRBV3-1
d_call: NA
j_call: TRBJ2-7
cdr3_aa: CASSPTGAVYEQYF
cdr3_nt: TGTGCCAGCAGCCCCACGGGGGCCGTCTACGAGCAGTACTTC